The rows below give T cell receptor beta chains drawn from one sample of a study of CD8 T cells in Susac syndrome. TCRdb recomputed calls from the immunoSEQ multiplex PCR reads with MiXCR, one row per CDR3 protein. Among about 140,000 distinct CDR3 sequences listed, under 97% were seen once. Specimen: CD4+ T cells from PBMCs. All receptors derive from a human donor with Susac syndrome. CDR3s include the opening cysteine and the closing phenylalanine or tryptophan. D genes are given only for firm matches. The size field is filled for only some rows; it gives once, few, many or a size class.

DNA: TGCGCCAGCAGCCAAAGACTAGCGGGAGGGCCTGTGGGCAATGAGCAGTTCTTC
CDR3: CASSQRLAGGPVGNEQFF
D: TRBD2
V: TRBV4-1
length: 18
J: TRBJ2-1
size: NA

DNA: TGTGCCAGCGGCGGGGCGGCAGATACGCAGTATTTT
CDR3: CASGGAADTQYF
D: NA
V: TRBV3-1
length: 12
J: TRBJ2-3
size: NA

DNA: TGTGCCATCGGGGACAGGGTGGGCACTGAAGCTTTCTTT
CDR3: CAIGDRVGTEAFF
D: TRBD1
V: TRBV10-3
length: 13
J: TRBJ1-1
size: NA

DNA: TGTGCCAGCAGGAGCCCAGGGGGCGAGCAGTACTTC
CDR3: CASRSPGGEQYF
D: TRBD1
V: TRBV7-9
length: 12
J: TRBJ2-7
size: NA

DNA: TGTGCCACCAGCAGAGGGGAGGGCGGTACCTACGAGCAGTACTTC
CDR3: CATSRGEGGTYEQYF
D: TRBD2
V: TRBV15
length: 15
J: TRBJ2-7
size: NA

DNA: TGCAGCGTAGAAAAAGGGACTAGCGGGAGAGGGGGGACCCAGTACTTC
CDR3: CSVEKGTSGRGGTQYF
D: TRBD2
V: TRBV29-1
length: 16
J: TRBJ2-5
size: once

DNA: TGCAGTGCTAGATCCCCAGGGGGCCGGTACACTGAAGCTTTCTTT
CDR3: CSARSPGGRYTEAFF
D: TRBD1
V: TRBV20-1
length: 15
J: TRBJ1-1
size: once

DNA: TGCGCCAGCAGCCGGGGGACCATTCAGTACGAGCAGTACTTC
CDR3: CASSRGTIQYEQYF
D: NA
V: TRBV5-1
length: 14
J: TRBJ2-7
size: NA

DNA: TGTGCCAGCAGCTTAGCACCGGCAGAGAATTCACCCCTCCACTTT
CDR3: CASSLAPAENSPLHF
D: NA
V: TRBV7-2
length: 15
J: TRBJ1-6
size: NA

DNA: TGTGCCAGCAGCTTAGGGGGGACCGCCACTAAAGCTTTCTTT
CDR3: CASSLGGTATKAFF
D: NA
V: TRBV7-2
length: 14
J: TRBJ1-1
size: NA

DNA: TGCAGTATGGTAACAGGGTCTTCTAACTATGGCTACACCTTC
CDR3: CSMVTGSSNYGYTF
D: NA
V: TRBV20-1
length: 14
J: TRBJ1-2
size: NA

DNA: TGTGCCAGCAGTTGGGACCTCCTGGGAGATACGCAGTATTTT
CDR3: CASSWDLLGDTQYF
D: NA
V: TRBV6-2/TRBV6-3
length: 14
J: TRBJ2-3
size: NA

DNA: TGCAGTGCTAGAGGAGGACTGCTTGAGCAGTTCTTC
CDR3: CSARGGLLEQFF
D: NA
V: TRBV20-1
length: 12
J: TRBJ2-1
size: NA

DNA: TGCAGTGCCCCAGGGGGCAGGGTGAATTCACCCCTCCACTTT
CDR3: CSAPGGRVNSPLHF
D: TRBD1
V: TRBV20-1
length: 14
J: TRBJ1-6
size: NA

DNA: TGCGCCAGCAGCGCGCTCGGGGAGCTGTTTTTT
CDR3: CASSALGELFF
D: NA
V: TRBV5-1
length: 11
J: TRBJ2-2
size: NA

DNA: TGTGCCAGCAGCCAGGGCCGGCAAGAGACCCAGTACTTC
CDR3: CASSQGRQETQYF
D: NA
V: TRBV3-1
length: 13
J: TRBJ2-5
size: few

DNA: TGTGCCAGCAGCTTAGTATCACAGGGGAGGCAGTACTTC
CDR3: CASSLVSQGRQYF
D: TRBD1
V: TRBV7-9
length: 13
J: TRBJ2-7
size: NA

DNA: TGTGCCAGCAGCCAAGTACTCACCGGGGAGCTGTTTTTT
CDR3: CASSQVLTGELFF
D: NA
V: TRBV14
length: 13
J: TRBJ2-2
size: NA

DNA: TGTGCCAGCAGTTTAACCGGGACTAGCTTCTACAATGAGCAGTTCTTC
CDR3: CASSLTGTSFYNEQFF
D: TRBD2
V: TRBV27
length: 16
J: TRBJ2-1
size: NA

DNA: TGCAGTGCCGAGACATCTCGGGTGGGCGAGCAGTACTTC
CDR3: CSAETSRVGEQYF
D: NA
V: TRBV20-1
length: 13
J: TRBJ2-7
size: NA

DNA: TGCAGTGCTAGTCGCGGGGGGACCTACGAGCAGTACTTC
CDR3: CSASRGGTYEQYF
D: TRBD2
V: TRBV20-1
length: 13
J: TRBJ2-7
size: NA

DNA: TGCAGCGTTCTTGGGACCCCCGGTGGACTAGCGGGCCATGAGCAGTTCTTC
CDR3: CSVLGTPGGLAGHEQFF
D: TRBD2
V: TRBV29-1
length: 17
J: TRBJ2-1
size: NA

DNA: TGTGCCAGCAGTTACTTGGGGGAGGGCACTGAAGCTTTCTTT
CDR3: CASSYLGEGTEAFF
D: NA
V: TRBV6-5
length: 14
J: TRBJ1-1
size: NA

DNA: TGCAGCGTTGTAGGGGGCGAGGGCTACACCTTC
CDR3: CSVVGGEGYTF
D: TRBD1
V: TRBV29-1
length: 11
J: TRBJ1-2
size: NA

DNA: TGTGCCAGCAAGACTAGCGGGGGGACTATCTCCTACAATGAGCAGTTCTTC
CDR3: CASKTSGGTISYNEQFF
D: TRBD2
V: TRBV5-4
length: 17
J: TRBJ2-1
size: NA

DNA: TGTGCCAGCAGCTTGGAGACGGGAGAGACCCAGTACTTC
CDR3: CASSLETGETQYF
D: NA
V: TRBV5-6
length: 13
J: TRBJ2-5
size: NA

DNA: TGTGCCAGCAGGAGACTAGCGGGTCAAGAGACCCAGTACTTC
CDR3: CASRRLAGQETQYF
D: TRBD2
V: TRBV7-6
length: 14
J: TRBJ2-5
size: once

DNA: TGTGCCAGCAGTTTATGGTCCTCCAGCTCCTACGAGCAGTACTTC
CDR3: CASSLWSSSSYEQYF
D: NA
V: TRBV27
length: 15
J: TRBJ2-7
size: NA

DNA: TGCAGCGTGAAGGACAGGGGACGCAATCAGCCCCAGCATTTT
CDR3: CSVKDRGRNQPQHF
D: TRBD1
V: TRBV29-1
length: 14
J: TRBJ1-5
size: NA

DNA: TGTGCCAGCAGTCCCCAGGGGGCGGGAGTAAACATTCAGTACTTC
CDR3: CASSPQGAGVNIQYF
D: NA
V: TRBV6-1
length: 15
J: TRBJ2-4
size: NA

DNA: TGCAGCGGGCGACAGGGAGGGACTGAAGCTTTCTTT
CDR3: CSGRQGGTEAFF
D: TRBD1
V: TRBV29-1
length: 12
J: TRBJ1-1
size: NA

DNA: TGTGCCAGCAGCCAGCGGGGTAACACCGGGGAGCTGTTTTTT
CDR3: CASSQRGNTGELFF
D: NA
V: TRBV3-1
length: 14
J: TRBJ2-2
size: NA

DNA: TGTGCCAGCAGTGAGGGAGGACTAGCCAAAAACATTCAGTACTTC
CDR3: CASSEGGLAKNIQYF
D: NA
V: TRBV25-1
length: 15
J: TRBJ2-4
size: NA